This TCR beta chain derives from a study of shared clonotypes between healthy human individuals. Concerning this clone: Its antigen is not identified.

Findings and limits, study-wide: Generation probabilities were higher for clonotypes shared across all four sorted-subset donors than for unshared ones. It was observed that approximately 5% of naive CD4 clonotypes were shared across a handful of donors.

The length of the CDR3 is 14 residues. Per germline, CDR1 MNHNS and CDR2 SASEGT. The V segment lost 7 bases and the J segment 4 bases; nucleotides outside the gene matches: 7. Here immunoSEQ multiplex PCR was the method, and the copy in TCRdb shows in-frame clones only, minus some. Here the sample spans 2 million to 2.5 million clones, about 94% being singletons. Sequenced material: naive CD4+ T cells sorted from blood. Noted subset: CD45RA+ positively selected. The receptor comes from a man between 18 and 35 years old in good health. J is TRBJ1-5 and V is TRBV6-1; 7 positions match TRBD1. The CDR3 region is CASIRTGGNQPQHF. CDR3 sequence (DNA): TGTGCCAGCATAAGGACAGGAGGGAATCAGCCCCAGCATTTT.